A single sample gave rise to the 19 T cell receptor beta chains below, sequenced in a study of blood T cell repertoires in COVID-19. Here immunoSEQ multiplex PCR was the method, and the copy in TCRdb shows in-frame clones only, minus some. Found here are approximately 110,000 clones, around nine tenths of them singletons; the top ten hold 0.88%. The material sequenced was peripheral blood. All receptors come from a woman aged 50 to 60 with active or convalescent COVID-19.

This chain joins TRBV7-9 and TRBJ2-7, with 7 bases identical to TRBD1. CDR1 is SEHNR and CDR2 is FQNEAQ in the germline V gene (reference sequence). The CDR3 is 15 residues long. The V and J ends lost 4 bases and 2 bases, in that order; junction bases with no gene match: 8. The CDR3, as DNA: TGTGCCAGCAGCTCGGACAGGACCCTCCCCTACGAGCAGTACTTC. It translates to CASSSDRTLPYEQYF. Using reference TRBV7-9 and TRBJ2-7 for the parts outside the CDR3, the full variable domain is DTGVSQNPRHKITKRGQNVTFRCDPISEHNRLYWYRQTLGQGPEFLTYFQNEAQLEKSRLLSDRFSAERPKGSFSTLEIQRTEQGDSAMYLCASSSDRTLPYEQYFGPGTRLTVT.

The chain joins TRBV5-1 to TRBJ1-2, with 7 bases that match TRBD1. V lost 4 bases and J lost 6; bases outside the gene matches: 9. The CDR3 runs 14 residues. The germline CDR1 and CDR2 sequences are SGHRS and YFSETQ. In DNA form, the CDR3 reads TGCGCCAGCAGCCAAAGAACAGGGGTGGATGGCTACACCTTC. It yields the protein CASSQRTGVDGYTF.

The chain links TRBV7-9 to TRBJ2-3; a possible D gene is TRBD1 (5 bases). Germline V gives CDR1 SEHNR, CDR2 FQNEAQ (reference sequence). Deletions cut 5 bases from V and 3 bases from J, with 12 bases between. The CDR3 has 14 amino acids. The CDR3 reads CASSLQGLTDTQYF. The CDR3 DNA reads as TGTGCCAGCAGCCTCCAGGGTCTGACAGATACGCAGTATTTT.

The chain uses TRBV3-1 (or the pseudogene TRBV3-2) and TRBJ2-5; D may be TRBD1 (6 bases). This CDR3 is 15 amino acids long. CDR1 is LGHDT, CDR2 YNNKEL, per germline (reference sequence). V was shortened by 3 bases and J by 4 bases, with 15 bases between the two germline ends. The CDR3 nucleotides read TGTGCCAGCAGCCATATCCAGGACAGATTAGAGACCCAGTACTTC. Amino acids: CASSHIQDRLETQYF.

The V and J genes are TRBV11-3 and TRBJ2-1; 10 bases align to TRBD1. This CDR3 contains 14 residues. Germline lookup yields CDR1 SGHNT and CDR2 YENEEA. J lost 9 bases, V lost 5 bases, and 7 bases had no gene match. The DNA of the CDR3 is TGTGCCAGCAGCAAACGACAGGGGGCGGGTGAGCAGTTCTTC. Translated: CASSKRQGAGEQFF.

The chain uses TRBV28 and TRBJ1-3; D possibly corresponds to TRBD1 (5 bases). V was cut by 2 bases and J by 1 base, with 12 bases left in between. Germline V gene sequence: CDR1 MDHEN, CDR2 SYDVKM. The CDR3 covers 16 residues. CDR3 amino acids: CASSLPATESGNTIYF. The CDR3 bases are TGTGCCAGCAGTTTACCCGCGACAGAATCTGGAAACACCATATATTTT.

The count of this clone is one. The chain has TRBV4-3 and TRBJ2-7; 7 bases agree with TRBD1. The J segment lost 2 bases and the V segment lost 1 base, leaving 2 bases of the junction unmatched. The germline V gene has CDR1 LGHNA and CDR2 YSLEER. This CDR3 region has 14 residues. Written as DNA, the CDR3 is TGCGCCAGCAGCCAAGGCCAGGGGGCCTACGAGCAGTACTTC. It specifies CASSQGQGAYEQYF.

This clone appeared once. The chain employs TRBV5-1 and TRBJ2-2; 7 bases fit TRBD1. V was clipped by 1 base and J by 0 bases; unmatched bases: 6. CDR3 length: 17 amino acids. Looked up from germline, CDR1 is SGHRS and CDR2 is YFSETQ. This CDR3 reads CASSLRPGQPNTGELFF. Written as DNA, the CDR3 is TGCGCCAGCAGCTTGCGTCCGGGACAGCCGAACACCGGGGAGCTGTTTTTT.

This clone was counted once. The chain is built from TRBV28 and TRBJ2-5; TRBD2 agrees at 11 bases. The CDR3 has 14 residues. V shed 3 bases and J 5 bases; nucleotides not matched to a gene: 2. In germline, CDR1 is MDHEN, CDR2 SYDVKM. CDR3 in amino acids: CASSFSGRGETQYF. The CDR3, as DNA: TGTGCCAGCAGTTTTAGCGGGAGGGGGGAGACCCAGTACTTC.

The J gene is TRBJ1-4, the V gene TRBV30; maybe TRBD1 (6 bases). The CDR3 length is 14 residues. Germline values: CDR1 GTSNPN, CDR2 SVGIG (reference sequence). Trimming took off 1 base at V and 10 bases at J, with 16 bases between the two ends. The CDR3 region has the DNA TGTGCCTGGAGTGCCGCAGCAACCAGGGGAAAACTGTTTTTT. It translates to CAWSAAATRGKLFF.

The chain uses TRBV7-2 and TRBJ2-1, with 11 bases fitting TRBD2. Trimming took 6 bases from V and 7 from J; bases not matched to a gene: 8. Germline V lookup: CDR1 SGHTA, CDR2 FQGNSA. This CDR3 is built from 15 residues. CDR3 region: CASRPTSGNGNEQFF. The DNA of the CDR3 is TGTGCCAGCAGGCCGACTAGCGGGAATGGAAATGAGCAGTTCTTC.

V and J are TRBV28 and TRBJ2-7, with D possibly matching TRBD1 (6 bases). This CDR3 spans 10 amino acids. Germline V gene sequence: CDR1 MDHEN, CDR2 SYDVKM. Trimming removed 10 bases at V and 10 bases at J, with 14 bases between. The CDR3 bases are TGTGCCACAGGGGAGTGGACACAGTACTTC. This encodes CATGEWTQYF.

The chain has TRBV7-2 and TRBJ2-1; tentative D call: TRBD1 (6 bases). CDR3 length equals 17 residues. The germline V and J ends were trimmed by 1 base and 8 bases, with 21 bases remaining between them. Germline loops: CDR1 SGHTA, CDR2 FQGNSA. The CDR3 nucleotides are TGTGCCAGCAGCTTAGGGCCACAGGGTTCCTATCGCGATGAGCAGTTCTTC. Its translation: CASSLGPQGSYRDEQFF.

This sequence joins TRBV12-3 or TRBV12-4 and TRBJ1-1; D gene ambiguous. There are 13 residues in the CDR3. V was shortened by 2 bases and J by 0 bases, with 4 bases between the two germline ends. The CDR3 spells CASSLRVNTEAFF. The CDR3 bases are TGTGCCAGCAGTTTACGAGTGAACACTGAAGCTTTCTTT.

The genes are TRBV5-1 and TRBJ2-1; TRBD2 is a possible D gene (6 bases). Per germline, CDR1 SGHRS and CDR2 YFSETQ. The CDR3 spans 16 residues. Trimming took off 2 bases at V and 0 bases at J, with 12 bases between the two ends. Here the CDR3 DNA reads TGCGCCAGCAGCTTACTAGCTAAGAGCTCCTACAATGAGCAGTTCTTC. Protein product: CASSLLAKSSYNEQFF.

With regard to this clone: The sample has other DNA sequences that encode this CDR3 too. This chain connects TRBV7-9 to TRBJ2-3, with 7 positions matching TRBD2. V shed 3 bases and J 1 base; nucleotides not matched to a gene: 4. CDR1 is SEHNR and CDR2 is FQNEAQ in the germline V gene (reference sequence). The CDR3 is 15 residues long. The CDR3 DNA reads TGTGCCAGCAGCTTGGGCGCGGGAGGCACAGATACGCAGTATTTT. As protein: CASSLGAGGTDTQYF.

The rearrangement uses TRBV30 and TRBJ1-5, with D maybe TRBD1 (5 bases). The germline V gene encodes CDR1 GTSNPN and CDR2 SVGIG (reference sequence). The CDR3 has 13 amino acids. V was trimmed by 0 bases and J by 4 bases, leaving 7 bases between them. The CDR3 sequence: CAWSVRGNQPQHF. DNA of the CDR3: TGTGCCTGGAGTGTACGGGGGAATCAGCCCCAGCATTTT.

CDR3 in DNA: TGTGCCAGCAGTTCCTACACGACGACAGGGGGGGGTGGCTACACCTTC. Its protein product is CASSSYTTTGGGGYTF. J is TRBJ1-2 and V is TRBV27; the match to TRBD1 covers 9 bases. Per the germline V gene, CDR1 is MNHEY and CDR2 is SMNVEV (reference sequence). The CDR3 has 16 residues. V gave up 4 bases and J gave up 7 bases; unmatched junction bases: 13.

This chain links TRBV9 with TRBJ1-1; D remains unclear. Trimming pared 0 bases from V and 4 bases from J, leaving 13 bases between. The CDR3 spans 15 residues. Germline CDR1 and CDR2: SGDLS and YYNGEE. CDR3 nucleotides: TGTGCCAGCAGCGTAGAAGACATGGCGGGCACTGAAGCTTTCTTT. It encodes CASSVEDMAGTEAFF.